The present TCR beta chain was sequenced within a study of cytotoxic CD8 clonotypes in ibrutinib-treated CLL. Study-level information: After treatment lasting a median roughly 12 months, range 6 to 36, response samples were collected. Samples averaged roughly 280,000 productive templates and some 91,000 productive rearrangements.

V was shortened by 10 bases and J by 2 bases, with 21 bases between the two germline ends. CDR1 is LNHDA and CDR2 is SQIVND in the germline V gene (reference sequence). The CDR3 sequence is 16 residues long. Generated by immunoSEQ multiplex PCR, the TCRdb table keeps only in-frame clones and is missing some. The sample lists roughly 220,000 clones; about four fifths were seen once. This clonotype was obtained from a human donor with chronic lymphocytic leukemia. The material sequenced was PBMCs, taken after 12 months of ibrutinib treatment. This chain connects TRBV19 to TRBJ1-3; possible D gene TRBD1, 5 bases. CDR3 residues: CATAAGLRKAGNTIYF. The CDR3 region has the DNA TGTGCCACGGCCGCGGGACTCCGGAAAGCTGGAAACACCATATATTTT.